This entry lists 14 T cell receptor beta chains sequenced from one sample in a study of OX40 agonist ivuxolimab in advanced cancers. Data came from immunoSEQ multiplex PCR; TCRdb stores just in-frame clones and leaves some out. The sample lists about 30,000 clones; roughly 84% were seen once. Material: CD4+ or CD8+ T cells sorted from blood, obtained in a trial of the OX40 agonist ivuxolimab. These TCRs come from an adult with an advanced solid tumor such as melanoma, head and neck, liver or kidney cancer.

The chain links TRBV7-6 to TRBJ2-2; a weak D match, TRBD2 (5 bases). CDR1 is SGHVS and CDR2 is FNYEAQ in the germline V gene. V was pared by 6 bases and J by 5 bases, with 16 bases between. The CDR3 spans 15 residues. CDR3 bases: TGTGCCAGCAGTTTTCAACCGGGATCTACCGGGGAGCTGTTTTTT. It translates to CASSFQPGSTGELFF.

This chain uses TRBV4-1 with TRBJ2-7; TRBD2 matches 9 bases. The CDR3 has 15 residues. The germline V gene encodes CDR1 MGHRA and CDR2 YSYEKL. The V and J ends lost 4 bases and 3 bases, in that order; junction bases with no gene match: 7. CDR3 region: CASSLSGGNIYEQYF. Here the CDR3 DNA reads TGCGCCAGCAGCCTTAGCGGGGGCAATATCTACGAGCAGTACTTC.

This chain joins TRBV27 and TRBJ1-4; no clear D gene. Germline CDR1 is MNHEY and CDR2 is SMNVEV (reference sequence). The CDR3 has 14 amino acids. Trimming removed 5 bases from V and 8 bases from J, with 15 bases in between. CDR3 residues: CASSVGVSWEKLFF. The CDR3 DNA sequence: TGTGCCAGCAGTGTCGGGGTGTCTTGGGAAAAACTGTTTTTT.

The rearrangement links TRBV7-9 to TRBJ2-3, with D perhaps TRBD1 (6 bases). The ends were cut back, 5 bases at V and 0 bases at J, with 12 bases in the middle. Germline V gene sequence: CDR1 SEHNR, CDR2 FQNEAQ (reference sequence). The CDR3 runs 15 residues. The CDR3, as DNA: TGTGCCAGCAGCCCCCGGGACATCAGCACAGATACGCAGTATTTT. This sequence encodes CASSPRDISTDTQYF.

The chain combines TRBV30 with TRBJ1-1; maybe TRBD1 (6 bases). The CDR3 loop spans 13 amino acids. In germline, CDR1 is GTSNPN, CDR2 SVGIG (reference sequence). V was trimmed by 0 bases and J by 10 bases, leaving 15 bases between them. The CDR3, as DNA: TGTGCCTGGAGTGTTGGGGGCTCGAGTGTAGCTTTCTTT. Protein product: CAWSVGGSSVAFF.

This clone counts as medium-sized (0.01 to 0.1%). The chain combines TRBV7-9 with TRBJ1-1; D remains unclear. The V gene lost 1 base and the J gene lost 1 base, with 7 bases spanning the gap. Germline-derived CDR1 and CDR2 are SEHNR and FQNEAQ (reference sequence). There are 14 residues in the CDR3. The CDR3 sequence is CASSLGTGNTEAFF. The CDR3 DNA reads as TGTGCCAGCAGCTTAGGGACGGGGAACACTGAAGCTTTCTTT.

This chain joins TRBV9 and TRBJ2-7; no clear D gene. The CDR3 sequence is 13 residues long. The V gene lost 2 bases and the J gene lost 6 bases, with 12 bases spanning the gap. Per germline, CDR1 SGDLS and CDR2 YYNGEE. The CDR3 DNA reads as TGTGCCAGCAGCGTCGGTCCAGGCGGCGAGCAGTACTTC. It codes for CASSVGPGGEQYF.

The CDR3 coding sequence is TGTGCCAGCAGTTACTCGGGCGGGAACAATGAGCAGTTCTTC. Amino acids: CASSYSGGNNEQFF. This chain connects TRBV6-5 to TRBJ2-1; a weak D match, TRBD2 (6 bases). CDR1 and CDR2 from the germline V gene are MNHEY and SVGAGI. The V end lost 0 bases, the J end lost 5 bases, and 8 bases lay between the germline ends. CDR3 length: 14 amino acids.

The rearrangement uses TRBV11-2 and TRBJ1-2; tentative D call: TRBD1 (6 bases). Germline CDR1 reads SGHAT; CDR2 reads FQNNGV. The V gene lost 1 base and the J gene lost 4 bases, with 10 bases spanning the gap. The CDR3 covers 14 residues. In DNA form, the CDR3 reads TGTGCCAGCAGCTTAGGCAGGGGAGTCTATGGCTACACCTTC. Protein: CASSLGRGVYGYTF.

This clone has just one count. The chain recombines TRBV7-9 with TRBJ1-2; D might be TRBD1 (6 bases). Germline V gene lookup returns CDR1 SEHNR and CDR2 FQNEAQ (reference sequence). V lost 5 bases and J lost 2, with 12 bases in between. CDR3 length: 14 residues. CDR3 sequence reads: CASSETGLNYGYTF. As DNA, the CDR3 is TGTGCCAGCAGCGAAACAGGGCTCAACTATGGCTACACCTTC.

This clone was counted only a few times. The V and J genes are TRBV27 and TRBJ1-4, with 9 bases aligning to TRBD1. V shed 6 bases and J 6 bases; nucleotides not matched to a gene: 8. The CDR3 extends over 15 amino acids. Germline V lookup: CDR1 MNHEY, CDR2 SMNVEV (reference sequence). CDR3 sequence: CASRPAGTGHEKLFF. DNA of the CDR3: TGTGCCAGCAGACCCGCCGGGACAGGGCATGAAAAACTGTTTTTT.

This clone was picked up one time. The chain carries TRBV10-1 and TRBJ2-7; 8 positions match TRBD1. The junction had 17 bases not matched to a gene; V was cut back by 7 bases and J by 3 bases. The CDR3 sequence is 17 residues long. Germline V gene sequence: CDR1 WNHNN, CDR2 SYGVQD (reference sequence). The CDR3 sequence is CASTLTRYRGSCYEQYF. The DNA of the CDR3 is TGCGCCAGCACCCTAACAAGGTACAGGGGGTCCTGCTACGAGCAGTACTTC.

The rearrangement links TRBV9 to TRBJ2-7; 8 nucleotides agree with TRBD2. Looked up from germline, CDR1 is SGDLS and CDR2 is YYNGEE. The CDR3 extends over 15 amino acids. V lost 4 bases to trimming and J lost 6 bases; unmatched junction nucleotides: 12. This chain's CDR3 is CASSPELGGAGEQYF. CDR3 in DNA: TGTGCCAGCAGCCCGGAACTCGGGGGGGCCGGCGAGCAGTACTTC.

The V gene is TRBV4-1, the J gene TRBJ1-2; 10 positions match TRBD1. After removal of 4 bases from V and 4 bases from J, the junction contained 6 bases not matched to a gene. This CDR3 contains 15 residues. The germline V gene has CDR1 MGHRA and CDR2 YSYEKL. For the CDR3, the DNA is TGCGCCAGCAGCCCCCGGGACAGGGGTTTCTATGGCTACACCTTC. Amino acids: CASSPRDRGFYGYTF.